This TCR beta chain was profiled in a study of prognosis after radiotherapy for stage I lung cancer. The TCR beta CDR3 region was amplified from genomic DNA, with two rounds of multiplex PCR being used for the amplification. Round-one PCR had primers specific to each TRBV and TRBJ gene. TCRdb called the multiplex PCR reads again in MiXCR, with one record for every CDR3 protein. The sample contains about 51,000 distinct CDR3 sequences, under 45% of which appear only once. This clonotype was recorded at least ten times. Between the trimmed V and J ends, which lost 3 bases and 4 bases, there was a span of 21 bases. The CDR3 is 17 residues long.

This TCR was sampled from a donor aged 50 or older with non-small cell lung cancer. The sample in question was PBMCs, obtained before or after stereotactic body radiation therapy (not recorded which). This chain connects TRBV12-3 or TRBV12-4 to TRBJ1-1; possibly TRBD1 for D (5 bases). For the CDR3, the DNA is TGTGCCAGCAGTTTCCATCCTCGGGGGGGAGTCGGCACTGAAGCTTTCTTT. It is translated as CASSFHPRGGVGTEAFF.